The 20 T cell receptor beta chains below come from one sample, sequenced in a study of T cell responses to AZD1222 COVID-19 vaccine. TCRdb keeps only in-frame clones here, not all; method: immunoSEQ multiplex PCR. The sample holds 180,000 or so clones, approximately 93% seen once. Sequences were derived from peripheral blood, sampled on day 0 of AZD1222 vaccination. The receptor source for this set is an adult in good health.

The CDR3: CASIRFPGQGEQYF. CDR3 sequence (DNA): TGTGCCAGCATCCGATTTCCGGGACAGGGTGAGCAGTACTTC. J is TRBJ2-7 and V is TRBV6-5; 9 nucleotides agree with TRBD1. Germline trimming cut 7 bases from V and 7 bases from J; bases unmatched to any gene: 11. This CDR3 comprises 14 residues. CDR1 is MNHEY and CDR2 is SVGAGI in the germline V gene.

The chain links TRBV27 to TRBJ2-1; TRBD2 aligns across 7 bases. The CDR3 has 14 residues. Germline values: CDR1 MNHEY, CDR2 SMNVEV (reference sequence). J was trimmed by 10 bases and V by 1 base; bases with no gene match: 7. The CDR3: CASSLLGRGGEQFF. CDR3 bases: TGTGCCAGCAGTTTATTGGGGAGGGGAGGGGAGCAGTTCTTC.

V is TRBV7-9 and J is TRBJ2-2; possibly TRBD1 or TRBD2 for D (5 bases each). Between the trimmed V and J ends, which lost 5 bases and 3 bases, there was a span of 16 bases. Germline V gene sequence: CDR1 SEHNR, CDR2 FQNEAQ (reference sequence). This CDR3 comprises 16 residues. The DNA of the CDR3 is TGTGCCAGCAGCACGCTGGGACCGGTGCACACCGGGGAGCTGTTTTTT. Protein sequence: CASSTLGPVHTGELFF.

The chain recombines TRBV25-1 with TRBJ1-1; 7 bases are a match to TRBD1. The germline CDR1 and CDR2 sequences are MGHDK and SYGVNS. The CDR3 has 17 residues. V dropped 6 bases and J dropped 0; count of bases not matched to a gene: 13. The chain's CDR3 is CASRRTGDPTMNTEAFF. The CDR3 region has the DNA TGTGCCAGCAGACGAACAGGGGACCCTACCATGAACACTGAAGCTTTCTTT.

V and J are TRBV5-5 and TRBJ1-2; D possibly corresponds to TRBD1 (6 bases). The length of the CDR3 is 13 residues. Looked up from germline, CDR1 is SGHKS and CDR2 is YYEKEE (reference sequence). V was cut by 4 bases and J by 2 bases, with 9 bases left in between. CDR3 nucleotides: TGTGCCAGCAGCCGACAGGACAACTATGGCTACACCTTC. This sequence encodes CASSRQDNYGYTF.

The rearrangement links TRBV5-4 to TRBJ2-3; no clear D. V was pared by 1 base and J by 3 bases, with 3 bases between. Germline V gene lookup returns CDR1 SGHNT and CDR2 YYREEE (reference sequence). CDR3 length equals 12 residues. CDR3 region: CASSLTTDTQYF. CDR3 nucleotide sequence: TGTGCCAGCAGCTTGACAACAGATACGCAGTATTTT. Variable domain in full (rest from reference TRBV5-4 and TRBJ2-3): ETGVTQSPTHLIKTRGQQVTLRCSSQSGHNTVSWYQQALGQGPQFIFQYYREEENGRGNFPPRFSGLQFPNYSSELNVNALELDDSALYLCASSLTTDTQYFGPGTRLTVL.

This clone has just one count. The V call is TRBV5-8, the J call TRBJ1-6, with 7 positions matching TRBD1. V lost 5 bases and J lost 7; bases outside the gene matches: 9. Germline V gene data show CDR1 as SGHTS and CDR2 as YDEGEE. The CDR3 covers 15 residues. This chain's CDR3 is CASRLRRGSNSPLHF. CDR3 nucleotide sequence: TGTGCCAGCAGGCTCCGCAGGGGGTCAAATTCACCCCTCCACTTT.

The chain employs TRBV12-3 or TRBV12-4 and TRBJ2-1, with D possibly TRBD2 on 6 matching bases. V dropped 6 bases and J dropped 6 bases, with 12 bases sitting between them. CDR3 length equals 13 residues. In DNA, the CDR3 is TGTGCCAGCAGCCTCCACGGGGGCAATGAGCAGTTCTTC. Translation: CASSLHGGNEQFF.

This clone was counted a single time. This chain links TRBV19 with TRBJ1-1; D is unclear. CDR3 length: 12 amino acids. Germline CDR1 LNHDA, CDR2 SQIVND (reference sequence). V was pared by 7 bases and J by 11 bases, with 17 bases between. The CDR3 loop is CASIPPAFEAFF. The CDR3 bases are TGTGCCAGTATCCCCCCAGCTTTCGAGGCTTTCTTT.

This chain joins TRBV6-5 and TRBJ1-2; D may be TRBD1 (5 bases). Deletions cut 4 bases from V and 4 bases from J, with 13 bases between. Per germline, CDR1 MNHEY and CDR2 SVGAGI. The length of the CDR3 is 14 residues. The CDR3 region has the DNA TGTGCCAGCAGTTCTCCGACAGCGCTCTATGGCTACACCTTC. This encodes CASSSPTALYGYTF.

The chain's CDR3 is CASSQRGTGLSPLHF. The DNA for the CDR3 is TGTGCCAGCAGCCAACGTGGGACAGGGTTGTCACCCCTCCACTTT. This chain uses TRBV14 with TRBJ1-6; 9 bases are shared with TRBD1. V gave up 2 bases and J gave up 10 bases; unmatched junction bases: 6. Germline CDR1 SGHDN, CDR2 FVKESK. The CDR3 spans 15 residues.

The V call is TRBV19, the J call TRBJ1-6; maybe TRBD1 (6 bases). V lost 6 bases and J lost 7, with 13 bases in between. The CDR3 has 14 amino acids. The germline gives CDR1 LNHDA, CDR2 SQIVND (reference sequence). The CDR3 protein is CASRLHRVNSPLHF. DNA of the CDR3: TGTGCCAGTAGATTACACAGGGTAAATTCACCCCTCCACTTT.

The CDR3 sequence is CASSFGLAESSYEQYF. CDR3 coding DNA: TGCGCCAGCAGCTTCGGACTAGCAGAAAGCTCCTACGAGCAGTACTTC. The chain employs TRBV5-1 and TRBJ2-7; 8 bases map to TRBD2. V was clipped by 2 bases and J by 0 bases; unmatched bases: 7. Germline V CDR1 and CDR2: SGHRS, YFSETQ. The CDR3 length is 16 residues. The whole variable domain, remainder taken from reference TRBV5-1 and TRBJ2-7, is KAGVTQTPRYLIKTRGQQVTLSCSPISGHRSVSWYQQTPGQGLQFLFEYFSETQRNKGNFPGRFSGRQFSNSRSEMNVSTLELGDSALYLCASSFGLAESSYEQYFGPGTRLTVT.

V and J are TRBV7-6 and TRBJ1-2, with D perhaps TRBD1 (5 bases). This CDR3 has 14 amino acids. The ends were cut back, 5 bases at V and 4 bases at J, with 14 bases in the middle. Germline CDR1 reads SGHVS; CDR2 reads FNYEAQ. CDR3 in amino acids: CASSVGGGGYGYTF. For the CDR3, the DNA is TGTGCCAGCAGCGTCGGTGGCGGGGGCTATGGCTACACCTTC.

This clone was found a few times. The CDR3 region has the DNA TGTGCCAGCAGCTTACACCTCCTCCGGGACTCACGGGGGGAGCTGTTTTTT. Translating it yields CASSLHLLRDSRGELFF. J is TRBJ2-2 and V is TRBV11-2; the D gene is possibly TRBD2 (6 bases). Germline CDR1 reads SGHAT; CDR2 reads FQNNGV. The CDR3 consists of 17 residues. V was clipped by 2 bases and J by 8 bases, with 21 bases between them.

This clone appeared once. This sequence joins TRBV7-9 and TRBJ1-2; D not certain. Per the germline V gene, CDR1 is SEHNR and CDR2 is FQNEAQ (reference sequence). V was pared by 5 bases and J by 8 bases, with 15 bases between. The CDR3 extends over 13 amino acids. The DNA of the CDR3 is TGTGCCAGCAGCGATGGGTCTTTAGGGGGCTACACCTTC. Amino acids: CASSDGSLGGYTF.

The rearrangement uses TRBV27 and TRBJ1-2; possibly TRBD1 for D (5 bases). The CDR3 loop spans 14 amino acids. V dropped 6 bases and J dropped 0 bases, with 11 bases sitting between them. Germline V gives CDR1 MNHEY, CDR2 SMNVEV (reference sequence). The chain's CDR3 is CASRTSTANYGYTF. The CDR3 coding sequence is TGTGCCAGCAGGACTTCGACAGCTAACTATGGCTACACCTTC.

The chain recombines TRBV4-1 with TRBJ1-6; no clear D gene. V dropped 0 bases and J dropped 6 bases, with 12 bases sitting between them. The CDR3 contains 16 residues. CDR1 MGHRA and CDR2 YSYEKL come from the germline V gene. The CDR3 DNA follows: TGCGCCAGCAGCCAAGATCGCAAACCTAGTAATTCACCCCTCCACTTT. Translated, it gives CASSQDRKPSNSPLHF.

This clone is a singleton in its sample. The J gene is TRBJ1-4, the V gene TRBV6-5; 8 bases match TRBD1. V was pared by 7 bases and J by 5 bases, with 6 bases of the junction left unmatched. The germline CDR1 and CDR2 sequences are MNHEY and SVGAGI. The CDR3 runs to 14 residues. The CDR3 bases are TGTGCCAGCACTGCACGACAGGGGAATGAAAAACTGTTTTTT. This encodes CASTARQGNEKLFF.

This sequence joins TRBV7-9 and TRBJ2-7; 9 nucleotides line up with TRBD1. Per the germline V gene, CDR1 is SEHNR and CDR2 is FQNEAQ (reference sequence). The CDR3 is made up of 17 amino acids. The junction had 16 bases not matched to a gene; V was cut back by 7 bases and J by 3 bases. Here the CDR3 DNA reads TGTGCCAGCAACGGCGGGGCGATGGGACAGGGCCTCTACGAGCAGTACTTC. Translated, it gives CASNGGAMGQGLYEQYF. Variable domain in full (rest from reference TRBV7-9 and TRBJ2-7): DTGVSQNPRHKITKRGQNVTFRCDPISEHNRLYWYRQTLGQGPEFLTYFQNEAQLEKSRLLSDRFSAERPKGSFSTLEIQRTEQGDSAMYLCASNGGAMGQGLYEQYFGPGTRLTVT.